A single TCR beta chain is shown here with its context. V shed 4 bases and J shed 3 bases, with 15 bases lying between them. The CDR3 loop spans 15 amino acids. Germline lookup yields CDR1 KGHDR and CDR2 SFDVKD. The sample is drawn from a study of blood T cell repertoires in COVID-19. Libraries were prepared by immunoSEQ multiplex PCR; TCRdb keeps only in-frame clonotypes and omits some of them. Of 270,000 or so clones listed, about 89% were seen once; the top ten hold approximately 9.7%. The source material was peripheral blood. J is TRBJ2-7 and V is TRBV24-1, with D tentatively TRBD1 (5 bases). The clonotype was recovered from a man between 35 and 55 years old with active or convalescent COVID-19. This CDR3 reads CATSEGPHHGYEQYF. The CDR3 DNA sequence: TGTGCCACCAGTGAGGGGCCCCACCACGGCTACGAGCAGTACTTC.